A single sample gave rise to the 9 T cell receptor beta chains below, sequenced in a study of cytomegalovirus exposure and HLA in healthy donors. The PCR employed 60 Vbeta primers together with 13 Jbeta primers. Only in-frame clones appear in the TCRdb table, and some are missing; sequencing was by immunoSEQ multiplex PCR. The table shows approximately 190,000 clones, with approximately 85% occurring only once. Sequencing was done on a sample of PBMCs. The receptors shown here come from a woman between 45 and 60 years old in good health and CMV-seropositive.

The rearrangement uses TRBV30 and TRBJ2-3; 7 positions agree with TRBD1. Germline V lookup: CDR1 GTSNPN, CDR2 SVGIG (reference sequence). The CDR3 contains 13 residues. V was clipped by 4 bases and J by 5 bases; unmatched bases: 6. The CDR3 sequence is CAWNKGAKDTQYF. The CDR3, as DNA: TGTGCCTGGAATAAGGGGGCAAAAGATACGCAGTATTTT.

CDR3 loop: CASSLSLGRGNIQYF. CDR3 nucleotides: TGTGCCAGCAGTTTATCGTTAGGGCGGGGGAACATTCAGTACTTC. The chain couples TRBV27 to TRBJ2-4, with 7 bases fitting TRBD2. The germline V gene has CDR1 MNHEY and CDR2 SMNVEV (reference sequence). V shed 0 bases, J shed 7 bases, and the junction held 6 bases outside the gene matches. CDR3 length: 15 residues.

The chain couples TRBV5-5 to TRBJ1-4; 7 nucleotides align to TRBD1. The CDR3 has 17 amino acids. With V trimmed by 4 bases and J by 8 bases, 17 bases remained unmatched. Germline CDR1 SGHKS, CDR2 YYEKEE (reference sequence). The CDR3, as DNA: TGTGCCAGCAGCGGGGCGGACAGGATAGCCCTGGGAGAAAAACTGTTTTTT. Translation: CASSGADRIALGEKLFF.

V usage is TRBV28 and J usage is TRBJ1-5; TRBD1 matches at 11 bases. The CDR3 consists of 17 residues. Germline trimming cut 3 bases from V and 3 bases from J; bases unmatched to any gene: 7. The germline V gene has CDR1 MDHEN and CDR2 SYDVKM. Written as DNA, the CDR3 is TGTGCCAGCAGTTTGATATTGGGACAGGGGGACAATCAGCCCCAGCATTTT. This codes for CASSLILGQGDNQPQHF.

The chain is built from TRBV28 and TRBJ2-3; possibly TRBD1 for D (7 bases). The germline V gene encodes CDR1 MDHEN and CDR2 SYDVKM. The CDR3 has 14 amino acids. V was shortened by 3 bases and J by 5 bases, with 12 bases between the two germline ends. The CDR3 is CASSLARGVDTQYF. DNA of the CDR3: TGTGCCAGCAGTTTGGCCAGGGGGGTAGATACGCAGTATTTT.

The chain uses TRBV18 and TRBJ2-7; 8 bases fit TRBD2. The CDR3 is 13 residues long. Germline CDR1 and CDR2: KGHSH and LQKENI. V was clipped by 8 bases and J by 4 bases; unmatched bases: 7. The DNA of the CDR3 is TGTGCCAGCCGCGGACTAGCAGAATACGAGCAGTACTTC. Its translation: CASRGLAEYEQYF.

This chain joins TRBV19 and TRBJ2-5; the D gene is possibly TRBD2 (5 bases). Trimming took 10 bases from V and 1 from J, leaving 13 bases between them. This CDR3 spans 13 amino acids. Germline V gene sequence: CDR1 LNHDA, CDR2 SQIVND (reference sequence). CDR3 sequence (DNA): TGTGCCACCTCGAGGGCACCCCAAGAGACCCAGTACTTC. This sequence encodes CATSRAPQETQYF.

This chain links TRBV29-1 with TRBJ2-3; D perhaps matches TRBD2 (5 bases). The CDR3 contains 15 residues. V was cut by 5 bases and J by 0 bases, with 15 bases left in between. Per germline, CDR1 SQVTM and CDR2 ANQGSEA. CDR3 loop: CSVSESPGSTDTQYF. CDR3 sequence (DNA): TGCAGCGTTTCAGAAAGCCCGGGAAGCACAGATACGCAGTATTTT.

The rearrangement uses TRBV18 and TRBJ1-2; 8 bases match TRBD1. V shed 5 bases and J 8 bases; nucleotides not matched to a gene: 4. The length of the CDR3 is 12 residues. CDR1 and CDR2 from the germline V gene are KGHSH and LQKENI. The chain's CDR3 is CASSDRGGGYTF. The CDR3 nucleotides read TGTGCCAGCTCAGACAGGGGTGGAGGCTACACCTTC.